This T cell receptor beta chain was captured in a study of blood T cells in healthy people across ages. Study-wide results and limits: Expanded clonotype changes were possibly confounded by unknown donor CMV status.

In this sample, this clonotype turned up a few times. Its matching antigen is unknown. It was with a sample-barcoded 5' primer and a J-beta primer mix that a second PCR of roughly 6 to 12 cycles was run. One entry per CDR3 protein results from TCRdb running MiXCR on the 5' RACE reads. This sample has about 840,000 distinct CDR3 sequences; about 29% occur once, and the top ten carry roughly 10%. The sample was also reused in another study, on T cells of mothers and their children.

This receptor was taken from a woman in her 40s in good health. Material: blood.

CDR3 residues: CASRRLAKTQYF. Written as DNA, the CDR3 is TGTGCCAGCAGACGACTAGCGAAGACCCAGTACTTC. This rearrangement joins TRBV11-2 to TRBJ2-7; 8 bases align to TRBD2. The DNA end favors TRBJ2-5, so the J call may be wrong. The germline gives CDR1 SGHAT, CDR2 FQNNGV. The CDR3 has 12 residues.